This is a list of T cell receptor beta chains from one sample in a study of STAT3 mutations in large granular lymphocyte leukemia. TCRdb's copy holds only in-frame clones and misses some; the assay was immunoSEQ multiplex PCR. Here the sample spans 10,000 or so clones, more than 75% being singletons. What was sequenced was peripheral blood mononuclear cells. The source is a man aged 60 to 69 with T-cell large granular lymphocyte leukemia. Some clones in this sample may be carry-over from other donors' samples. Both conserved end residues are part of each CDR3. The D gene is left open where the match is weak. Clone size, where shown, is once, few, many, or a class for clones that have expanded.

V gene	clone size	D gene	J gene	CDR3 protein	CDR3 DNA
TRBV6-1	few	.	TRBJ1-3	CASSVQGNSGNTIYF	TGTGCCAGCAGTGTGCAGGGAAACTCTGGAAACACCATATATTTT
TRBV19	.	.	TRBJ1-2	CASSIGVRDYGYTF	TGTGCCAGTAGTATAGGTGTGCGGGACTATGGCTACACCTTC
TRBV7-2	once	.	TRBJ2-7	CASSFPTSGGTYEQYF	TGTGCCAGCAGCTTTCCCACGTCAGGGGGGACCTACGAGCAGTACTTC
TRBV27	.	TRBD1	TRBJ1-5	CASSPMDRGHNQPQHF	TGTGCCAGCAGTCCAATGGACAGGGGGCACAATCAGCCCCAGCATTTT
TRBV19	.	TRBD2	TRBJ2-1	CASRAASGSDEQFF	TGTGCCAGCCGAGCGGCTAGCGGGAGCGATGAGCAGTTCTTC
TRBV13	.	TRBD1	TRBJ1-1	CASSFQGGQGVTEAFF	TGTGCCAGCAGCTTCCAAGGGGGACAGGGGGTAACTGAAGCTTTCTTT
TRBV19	few	.	TRBJ1-2	CASSMNRVNYGYTF	TGTGCCAGTAGTATGAACAGGGTGAACTATGGCTACACCTTC
TRBV5-1	.	.	TRBJ2-2	CASSLAVSEVGELFF	TGCGCCAGCAGCTTGGCAGTGTCCGAAGTCGGGGAGCTGTTTTTT
TRBV6-5	.	TRBD1	TRBJ1-5	CASSRTGYQPQHF	TGTGCCAGCAGTCGGACAGGGTACCAGCCCCAGCATTTT
TRBV12-5	once	TRBD2	TRBJ2-7	CASGLTSGSRTVYEQYF	TGTGCTAGTGGTTTGACTAGCGGGAGCCGTACGGTCTACGAGCAGTACTTC
TRBV27	.	TRBD2	TRBJ2-3	CASSLRWAGGLTHTQYF	TGTGCCAGCAGTTTAAGGTGGGCGGGAGGACTCACGCATACGCAGTATTTT
TRBV18	.	TRBD1	TRBJ2-2	CASSLRQGADGGELFF	TGTGCCAGCTCACTCCGACAGGGGGCGGATGGCGGGGAGCTGTTTTTT
TRBV28	few	.	TRBJ1-5	CASSPPDSENQPQHF	TGTGCCAGCAGTCCCCCGGACAGCGAAAATCAGCCCCAGCATTTT
TRBV7-9	.	.	TRBJ2-5	CASSLDLETQYF	TGTGCCAGCAGCTTAGATCTGGAGACCCAGTACTTC
TRBV29-1	.	.	TRBJ1-1	CSVRELNTEAFF	TGCAGCGTTCGGGAGTTGAACACTGAAGCTTTCTTT
TRBV11-3	.	.	TRBJ2-3	CASSSEFFTDTQYF	TGTGCCAGCAGCTCGGAGTTTTTCACAGATACGCAGTATTTT
TRBV6-5	.	.	TRBJ2-1	CASSYDSALAYNEQFF	TGTGCCAGCAGTTACGACAGCGCCCTAGCTTACAATGAGCAGTTCTTC
TRBV30	.	TRBD2	TRBJ2-5	CAWSVGLAGGPETQYF	TGTGCCTGGAGTGTAGGGCTAGCGGGAGGGCCGGAGACCCAGTACTTC
TRBV11-2	.	TRBD1	TRBJ2-2	CASSLADRVTGELFF	TGTGCCAGCAGCTTAGCTGACAGGGTCACCGGGGAGCTGTTTTTT
TRBV2	.	TRBD1	TRBJ1-2	CASRERQGSFWGYTF	TGTGCCAGCAGGGAGAGACAGGGCTCCTTTTGGGGCTACACCTTC
TRBV5-1	.	TRBD2	TRBJ2-1	CASSLESLAGAEQFF	TGCGCCAGCAGCTTGGAGAGTCTAGCGGGAGCTGAGCAGTTCTTC
TRBV6-1	.	.	TRBJ2-7	CASSESGRWEQYF	TGTGCCAGCAGTGAAAGCGGTCGGTGGGAGCAGTACTTC
TRBV2	.	TRBD1	TRBJ1-2	CASTKDRAGYTF	TGTGCCAGCACCAAAGACAGGGCTGGCTACACCTTC
TRBV28	.	.	TRBJ2-5	CASSSYARETQYF	TGTGCCAGCAGCTCTTACGCCCGGGAGACCCAGTACTTC
TRBV5-1	once	TRBD2	TRBJ2-1	CASSLVVAGEGEQFF	TGCGCCAGCAGCTTGGTAGTAGCGGGAGAGGGGGAGCAGTTCTTC
TRBV5-4	few	.	TRBJ2-2	CASSELANTGELFF	TGTGCCAGCAGCGAGCTAGCGAACACCGGGGAGCTGTTTTTT
TRBV4-2	.	TRBD2	TRBJ2-1	CASSRGLAGDNEQFF	TGTGCCAGCAGCCGAGGACTAGCGGGCGACAATGAGCAGTTCTTC
TRBV27	.	.	TRBJ1-2	CASSPQTWGGGYTF	TGTGCCAGCAGTCCCCAGACCTGGGGCGGTGGCTACACCTTC
TRBV9	.	.	TRBJ2-3	CASSPRPIRTDTQYF	TGTGCCAGCAGCCCTAGACCAATCCGCACAGATACGCAGTATTTT
TRBV6-5	.	TRBD1	TRBJ1-1	CASSYEGAGNTEAFF	TGTGCCAGCAGTTACGAGGGGGCCGGGAACACTGAAGCTTTCTTT
TRBV6-6	few	.	TRBJ1-2	CASTDGGYGYTF	TGTGCCAGCACCGACGGGGGTTATGGCTACACCTTC
TRBV10-2	.	.	TRBJ1-2	CASSVYIYGYTF	TGCGCCAGCAGTGTTTATATCTATGGCTACACCTTC
TRBV28	few	.	TRBJ1-2	CASSLRQHQHYGYTF	TGTGCCAGCAGTTTACGGCAGCATCAGCACTATGGCTACACCTTC